This T cell receptor (beta chain) was obtained from a study of OX40 agonist ivuxolimab in advanced cancers. The wider study: Having had anti-PD-1, anti-PD-L1 or anti-CTLA-4 therapy before was allowed, and approximately 40% had some. Study outcomes and limitations: The study observed clonal expansion of CD4+ and CD8+ blood T cells by week 6 at 0.1 to 3.0 mg/kg.

Some clones are missing from TCRdb's copy, which holds only in-frame ones; the method was immunoSEQ multiplex PCR. Of some 140,000 clones in the sample, about nine tenths were seen once. Blood specimens came from baseline, cycle 4 day 1, and cycle 7 day 1. With 4 bases removed from V and 5 bases from J, the gap between germline ends came to 15 bases. CDR3 length equals 14 residues. Germline CDR1 is SGHNT and CDR2 is YENEEA. On this clone itself: Its specificity is not known.

The receptor was isolated from an adult with an advanced solid tumor such as melanoma, head and neck, liver or kidney cancer. The rearrangement uses TRBV11-3 and TRBJ2-7; D is unresolved. Here the sequenced sample was CD4+ or CD8+ T cells sorted from blood, taken in a trial of the OX40 agonist ivuxolimab. CDR3: CASSYSPDVHEQYF. The CDR3 DNA follows: TGTGCCAGCAGCTATTCGCCGGACGTCCACGAGCAGTACTTC.